This T cell receptor (beta chain) was sequenced in a study of persistence of HIV-infected CD4 T cells. The immunoSEQ assay was version 4, run in survey mode. The protocol was immunoSEQ multiplex PCR, while the TCRdb copy is restricted to in-frame clones and leaves out a portion. The sample lists 44,000 or so clones, 91% seen once, with 1.5% to 2% in the top ten. CDR1 is SGHRS and CDR2 is YFSETQ in the germline V gene. The V end lost 0 bases, the J end lost 1 base, and 10 bases lay between the germline ends. CDR3 length: 15 residues. In the case of this clone: Its antigen is as yet unknown. The same CDR3 arises from other DNA sequences in this sample as well.

This nonspecific control used anti-CD3/anti-CD28 bead stimulation of CD4+ T cells. Sorting of responding CD4+ T cells relied on upregulated CD40 ligand together with CD69. Sequencing was performed on CD4+ T cells sorted from PBMCs after roughly 17-hour stimulation, taken from a patient who received antiretroviral therapy. This receptor was identified in an adult man with HIV who was CMV-seropositive. The chain couples TRBV5-1 to TRBJ1-2, with D uncertain. The CDR3 reads CASSLEPGINYGYTF. As DNA, the CDR3 is TGCGCCAGCAGCTTGGAGCCGGGGATTAACTATGGCTACACCTTC.